Many counts were recorded for the clone carrying this TCR beta chain. Its target is unknown. This record comes from a study of T cells after yellow fever vaccination. At the level of the study: Preparation of the low-cell-number fractions used SMART-Seq v4 Ultra Low Input. General study findings and limits: Clones from primary vaccination mostly reappeared after the booster (roughly 95% CD4, just over 85% CD8).

Researchers made TCR cDNA using 5'RACE template switching, and this step added a universal primer site and UMIs. In TCRdb, the 5' RACE reads were re-called with MiXCR into one record per CDR3 protein. Of roughly 160,000 distinct CDR3 sequences listed, approximately 6.8% were seen once; the top ten hold more than 2.5%. The length of the CDR3 is 13 residues. J was trimmed by 3 bases and V by 8 bases; bases with no gene match: 7. The chain has TRBV12-3 or TRBV12-4 and TRBJ2-7; 7 nucleotides align to TRBD2. The receptor was isolated from a man between 18 and 35 years old who received the YFV17D yellow fever vaccine. The source material was CD4+ T cells sorted from PBMCs, sampled 4 to 6 days after the first yellow fever vaccination. This chain's CDR3 is CASRPSSGYEQYF. The CDR3 DNA reads TGTGCCAGCCGCCCGTCTAGCGGCTACGAGCAGTACTTC.